Each of the 15 T cell receptor beta chains below was sequenced from the same sample in a study of cytomegalovirus exposure and HLA in healthy donors. In the PCR, 60 Vbeta and 13 Jbeta primers were used. The assay was immunoSEQ multiplex PCR, and TCRdb's table has in-frame clones only and misses some. The profile shows roughly 200,000 clones, about three quarters of them singletons. The source material was PBMCs. The receptors were sampled from a woman in her sixties or seventies in good health and CMV-seropositive.

The rearrangement uses TRBV14 and TRBJ1-4; 7 nucleotides match TRBD1. The CDR3 loop spans 13 amino acids. Germline V CDR1 and CDR2: SGHDN, FVKESK. V trimming: 5 bases; J trimming: 8 bases; junction bases outside the gene matches: 5. CDR3: CASSKGTDEKLFF. The CDR3 DNA follows: TGTGCCAGCAGCAAAGGGACAGACGAAAAACTGTTTTTT.

J is TRBJ2-2 and V is TRBV6-5; D possibly corresponds to TRBD2 (6 bases). The V end was cut by 0 bases, the J end by 4 bases, with 12 bases between. CDR1 is MNHEY, CDR2 SVGAGI, per germline. The CDR3 loop spans 16 amino acids. In nucleotides, the CDR3 is TGTGCCAGCAGTTACTCAGGGAGGTTAAGCACCGGGGAGCTGTTTTTT. Translated, it gives CASSYSGRLSTGELFF.

The gene calls are TRBV7-2 and TRBJ2-5; D perhaps matches TRBD2 (6 bases). Germline assignment: CDR1 SGHTA and CDR2 FQGNSA. The V and J ends lost 3 bases and 3 bases respectively, with 11 bases between them. The CDR3 is made up of 14 amino acids. The CDR3 reads CASSFRGGEETQYF. CDR3 coding DNA: TGTGCCAGCAGCTTCCGGGGCGGGGAAGAGACCCAGTACTTC.

The chain uses TRBV30 and TRBJ1-1; unclear D gene. CDR1 is GTSNPN and CDR2 is SVGIG in the germline V gene (reference sequence). V was shortened by 2 bases and J by 0 bases, with 13 bases between the two germline ends. The CDR3 is made up of 15 amino acids. The CDR3 DNA reads as TGTGCCTGGAGTCGGCCAGGCCAAGTGAACACTGAAGCTTTCTTT. This encodes CAWSRPGQVNTEAFF.

CDR3 nucleotide sequence: TGTGCCAGCAGTCCCCGACAGGCAACTAATGAAAAACTGTTTTTT. Translation: CASSPRQATNEKLFF. The rearrangement joins TRBV28 to TRBJ1-4; a possible D gene is TRBD1 (6 bases). The CDR3 extends over 15 amino acids. V was shortened by 5 bases and J by 0 bases, with 10 bases between the two germline ends. CDR1 is MDHEN, CDR2 SYDVKM, per germline.

The chain carries TRBV5-1 and TRBJ2-5, with TRBD1 identical over 8 bases. Looked up from germline, CDR1 is SGHRS and CDR2 is YFSETQ. V dropped 8 bases and J dropped 11; count of bases not matched to a gene: 26. The CDR3 runs 17 residues. The CDR3 region has the DNA TGCGCCAGTTCATCGTCAGGGGGCCCTAGCATTTCGAGGGAGCAGTACTTC. It encodes CASSSSGGPSISREQYF.

The rearrangement uses TRBV30 and TRBJ1-6; 8 nucleotides agree with TRBD1. The V gene end was trimmed by 5 bases and the J gene end by 6 bases; junction bases not matched to a gene: 15. There are 17 residues in the CDR3. Per germline, CDR1 GTSNPN and CDR2 SVGIG (reference sequence). CDR3 in DNA: TGTGCCTGGGCACCCGGACCAGGGGGCGCGGCTAATTCACCCCTCCACTTT. Translated: CAWAPGPGGAANSPLHF.

CDR3 sequence (DNA): TGTGCCAGCAGCTTAGGAGGGGAGCAGTTCTTC. This sequence encodes CASSLGGEQFF. The chain links TRBV7-8 to TRBJ2-1; maybe TRBD2 (5 bases). The CDR3 is made up of 11 amino acids. V was shortened by 1 base and J by 10 bases, with 5 bases between the two germline ends. The germline V gene encodes CDR1 SGHVS and CDR2 FQNEAQ.

The V call is TRBV6-1, the J call TRBJ1-4; perhaps TRBD1 as D (6 bases). The CDR3 spans 12 residues. The germline V gene has CDR1 MNHNS and CDR2 SASEGT. V lost 2 bases and J lost 8, with 6 bases in between. For the CDR3, the DNA is TGTGCCAGCAGTGAAAGGGGGGAAAAACTGTTTTTT. This sequence encodes CASSERGEKLFF.

The chain combines TRBV7-3 with TRBJ1-2, with 8 bases lining up with TRBD1. In germline, CDR1 is SGHTA, CDR2 FQGTGA. This CDR3 contains 13 residues. The trim removed 2 bases at V and 8 bases at J, leaving 4 bases unmatched. The DNA for the CDR3 is TGTGCCAGCAGCTTAGGACAGGGCGGCGGCTACACCTTC. Its translation is CASSLGQGGGYTF.

The chain has TRBV28 and TRBJ1-2; the D is unclear. Trimming removed 4 bases from V and 4 bases from J, with 13 bases in between. CDR3 length equals 14 residues. In germline, CDR1 is MDHEN, CDR2 SYDVKM. The CDR3 DNA is TGTGCCAGCAGTTACCCCGGGTCCGGCTATGGCTACACCTTC. Its protein product is CASSYPGSGYGYTF.

This clone has at least ten counts. This chain joins TRBV2 and TRBJ1-3; 7 bases line up with TRBD1. The V gene's germline CDR1 is SNHLY and CDR2 FYNNEI. CDR3 length equals 15 residues. Trimming cost V 3 bases and J 3 bases; bases outside gene matches: 5. CDR3 sequence reads: CASSESAGGGNTIYF. The CDR3 region has the DNA TGTGCCAGCAGTGAGTCGGCAGGGGGTGGAAACACCATATATTTT.

The genes are TRBV5-1 and TRBJ2-1; possible D gene TRBD2, 6 bases. Germline V gene data show CDR1 as SGHRS and CDR2 as YFSETQ. The CDR3 consists of 16 residues. Trimming removed 0 bases at V and 5 bases at J, with 15 bases between. This CDR3 reads CASSLAVAGLHNEQFF. The DNA of the CDR3 is TGCGCCAGCAGCTTGGCCGTGGCGGGACTGCACAATGAGCAGTTCTTC.

This clone occurred a few times. This chain uses TRBV6-6 with TRBJ2-1; TRBD2 aligns across 8 bases. Per the germline V gene, CDR1 is MNHNY and CDR2 is SVGAGI (reference sequence). J lost 5 bases, V lost 7 bases, and 10 bases had no gene match. The CDR3 has 15 residues. CDR3 nucleotide sequence: TGTGCCAGCAAGAGGGGACTAGGGAACGACAATGAGCAGTTCTTC. As protein: CASKRGLGNDNEQFF.

V is TRBV27 and J is TRBJ2-5, with TRBD2 identical over 11 bases. The closer fit of TRBJ2-7 to the DNA end suggests the J call may be wrong. The CDR3 has 17 amino acids. Germline assignment: CDR1 MNHEY and CDR2 SMNVEV (reference sequence). In nucleotides, the CDR3 is TGTGCCAGCAGTTTTAGTCTAGCGGGAGGCGGCTCCTACGAGCAGTACTTC. This codes for CASSFSLAGGGSYEQYF.